The T cell receptor (beta chain) under discussion was sequenced for a study of CD8+ T cells in alopecia areata. Whole-study results and caveats: Tofacitinib did not eliminate many expanded lesional clones from scalp or blood. Within the top 100, expanded CD8+ clones significantly decreased with tofacitinib, as did scalp clonality.

The CDR3 length is 13 residues. Per the germline V gene, CDR1 is MGHRA and CDR2 is YSYEKL. Trimming at V came to 4 bases and at J to 4 bases, leaving 1 base not matched to a gene. The treatment is: oral pan-JAK inhibitor, 5-10 mg twice daily. The investigators collected lesional scalp punch biopsies and peripheral blood from alopecia areata patients. Of note for this clone: Its antigen is as yet unknown.

RNA extraction was followed by reverse transcription into cDNA, which acted as the sequencing template. Libraries were prepared by immunoSEQ multiplex PCR; TCRdb keeps only in-frame clonotypes and omits some of them. Found here are 85,000 to 110,000 clones, approximately 84% of them singletons; the top ten hold approximately 10%. The material sequenced was CD8+ T cells sorted from blood, taken at week 34, from a patient treated with tofacitinib. This clonotype was obtained from a human donor with alopecia areata. This chain uses TRBV4-1 with TRBJ1-1, with 9 bases lining up with TRBD1. DNA for the CDR3: TGCGCCAGCAGCCCGGGACAGGGCACTGAAGCTTTCTTT. Its protein product is CASSPGQGTEAFF.